A selection of T cell receptor beta chains follows, all from one sample in a study of shared clonotypes between healthy human individuals. Data came from immunoSEQ multiplex PCR; TCRdb stores just in-frame clones and leaves some out. Of millions of clones in the sample, 85% to 95% were seen once. The sequencing sample was made of naive CD8+ T cells from PBMCs. The receptors originated from a man younger than 30 in good health. Some clones in this sample may be carry-over from other donors' samples. The CDR3 runs from the conserved cysteine through the conserved F or W. D genes are given only for firm matches. Expanded clones get a size class; other rows say once, few or many, or leave the size out.

v_call	clone_size	j_call	d_call	cdr3_nt	cdr3_aa
TRBV19	-	TRBJ2-4	-	TGTGCCAGTATGGAAATAGGCGAAAACATTCAGTACTTC	CASMEIGENIQYF
TRBV5-6	-	TRBJ2-7	-	TGTGCCAGCAGCCCGGACGGAGAGTACGAGCAGTACTTC	CASSPDGEYEQYF
TRBV30	-	TRBJ1-5	-	TGTGCCTGGAGTGACTGGGGACACCTCCAGGCCCAGCATTTT	CAWSDWGHLQAQHF
TRBV18	-	TRBJ1-4	TRBD1	TGTGCCAGCTCACCAAGCAGGGGGGGCCCAAATGAAAAACTGTTTTTT	CASSPSRGGPNEKLFF
TRBV15	-	TRBJ2-1	TRBD1	TGTGCCACCAAGTACCGGGACAGGGATGAGCAGTTCTTC	CATKYRDRDEQFF
TRBV4-3	-	TRBJ2-5	-	TGCGCCAGCAGCCAAGAACCTAAAGAGACCCAGTACTTC	CASSQEPKETQYF
TRBV28	-	TRBJ2-7	TRBD1	TGTGCCAGCAGCATACCTAGACAGGGGTACGAGCAGTACTTC	CASSIPRQGYEQYF
TRBV19	-	TRBJ1-2	TRBD1	TGTGCCAGTTCCCGACAGGCGGACAGGGTCTATGGCTACACCTTC	CASSRQADRVYGYTF
TRBV5-6	-	TRBJ2-7	TRBD1	TGTGCCAGCAGCTATCGCGGGACAGGGCTTTACGAGCAGTACTTC	CASSYRGTGLYEQYF
TRBV11-3	-	TRBJ2-3	-	TGTGCCAGCAGCTTAAACTCGCGAGCCACAGATACGCAGTATTTT	CASSLNSRATDTQYF
TRBV11-2	once	TRBJ2-7	TRBD1	TGTGCCAGCAGCTTAATCTCCCGGGACAGATACGAGCAGTACTTC	CASSLISRDRYEQYF
TRBV2	-	TRBJ2-7	-	TGTGCCAGCAGCCCCTCCGGGACACACTCCTACGAGCAGTACTTC	CASSPSGTHSYEQYF
TRBV7-2	-	TRBJ2-1	-	TGTGCCAGCAGCTCAAGGACACTCCCAGGAGGCAATGAGCAGTTCTTC	CASSSRTLPGGNEQFF
TRBV9	-	TRBJ2-1	-	TGTGCCAGCAGCGCCGTATGGAATGAGCAGTTCTTC	CASSAVWNEQFF
TRBV27	-	TRBJ2-7	TRBD1	TGTGCCAGCAGTTACGGGACAGGGGAGTACGAGCAGTACTTC	CASSYGTGEYEQYF
TRBV27	-	TRBJ1-1	-	TGTGCCAGCACTGTGGGCACTGAAGCTTTCTTT	CASTVGTEAFF
TRBV6-5	-	TRBJ2-7	-	TGTGCCAGCAGTTACTCGCTAAGGGGCGATTACGAGCAGTACTTC	CASSYSLRGDYEQYF
TRBV7-9	-	TRBJ1-2	TRBD1	TGTGCCAGCAGCTTAGGGACAGGGTCTAACTATGGCTACACCTTC	CASSLGTGSNYGYTF
TRBV10-3	-	TRBJ2-1	TRBD2	TGTGCCATCAGTGAGTTATACGGCGGGAGGGAGACGGCCAATGAGCAGTTCTTC	CAISELYGGRETANEQFF
TRBV27	-	TRBJ2-5	-	TGTGCCAGCAGCCGGCCAGGGTTGGGAGAGACCCAGTACTTC	CASSRPGLGETQYF
TRBV5-1	-	TRBJ2-7	TRBD2	TGCGCCAGCAAGGAGGTAGCGGGGGGACCTTTCGACTACGAGCAGTACTTC	CASKEVAGGPFDYEQYF
TRBV10-3	-	TRBJ1-2	-	TGTGCCATCGGGGATCTCTATGGCTACACCTTC	CAIGDLYGYTF
TRBV11-2	-	TRBJ2-7	-	TGTGCCAGCAGCTTAGCAGGAGCCAGGCCCTACGAGCAGTACTTC	CASSLAGARPYEQYF
TRBV4-1	-	TRBJ1-1	TRBD1	TGCGCCAGCAGCCAAGGGTGGGACAGGGTTTCAGAAGCTTTCTTT	CASSQGWDRVSEAFF
TRBV11-3	-	TRBJ2-2	-	TGTGCCAGCAGTCCAGGACGGCGGGGCTTGGACACCGGGGAGCTGTTTTTT	CASSPGRRGLDTGELFF
TRBV28	-	TRBJ2-5	-	TGTGCCAGCAGTTTATTACCCAGGGGCTATGAGGAGACCCAGTACTTC	CASSLLPRGYEETQYF
TRBV9	-	TRBJ2-1	-	TGTGCCAGCAGCGTCGGACCTGGCTCCTACAATGAGCAGTTCTTC	CASSVGPGSYNEQFF
TRBV4-1	-	TRBJ2-7	TRBD1	TGCGCCAGCAGCCCCCAGGGGGTTCGCTACGAGCAGTACTTC	CASSPQGVRYEQYF
TRBV6-1	-	TRBJ1-1	-	TGTGCCAGCAGTGAGGCCCCCGGGGGGTACACTGAAGCTTTCTTT	CASSEAPGGYTEAFF
TRBV28	-	TRBJ2-3	-	TGTGCCAGCCACAGCAGTTTATGGGCAGATACGCAGTATTTT	CASHSSLWADTQYF
TRBV11-1	-	TRBJ2-1	TRBD2	TGTGCCAGCAGCTTCACTAGCGGGAGCGGTCGGGAGCAGTTCTTC	CASSFTSGSGREQFF
TRBV4-2	-	TRBJ2-7	TRBD1	TGTGCCAGCAGCCAGACGGGACAGGACTACGAGCAGTACTTC	CASSQTGQDYEQYF
TRBV28	once	TRBJ2-2	-	TGTGCCAGCAGTTTGGGGGCCGACAACACCGGGGAGCTGTTTTTT	CASSLGADNTGELFF
TRBV4-1	once	TRBJ2-3	-	TGCGCCAGCAGCCCGACGTCAAGCACAGATACGCAGTATTTT	CASSPTSSTDTQYF
TRBV4-1	-	TRBJ2-3	-	TGCGCCAGCAGCCCGTTTTCTGAAACAGATACGCAGTATTTT	CASSPFSETDTQYF
TRBV7-9	once	TRBJ2-2	-	TGTGCCAGTACCCTCGAGGACACCGGGGAGCTGTTTTTT	CASTLEDTGELFF
TRBV27	-	TRBJ1-1	-	TGTGCCAGCAGTTTACCTCCCAGTCTTTCTTCCATGAACACTGAAGCTTTCTTT	CASSLPPSLSSMNTEAFF
TRBV11-1	-	TRBJ2-7	TRBD1	TGTGCCAGCAGCGGAGACAGGGGCTACGAGCAGTACTTC	CASSGDRGYEQYF
TRBV25-1	-	TRBJ1-2	-	TGTGCCAGCAGTGAGGATGGGGGGTTTTATGGCTACACCTTC	CASSEDGGFYGYTF
TRBV14	-	TRBJ2-7	TRBD1	TGTGCCAGCAGCGTCCGGGGGACAGGGCCCTACGAGCAGTACTTC	CASSVRGTGPYEQYF
TRBV7-9	-	TRBJ2-7	-	TGTGCCAGCAGCTTAGTACTAGCCCACGGAACCTACGAGCAGTACTTC	CASSLVLAHGTYEQYF
TRBV6-5	-	TRBJ2-1	TRBD2	TGTGCCAGCTCTAGCGGGGTCGTTCCCTACAATGAGCAGTTCTTC	CASSSGVVPYNEQFF